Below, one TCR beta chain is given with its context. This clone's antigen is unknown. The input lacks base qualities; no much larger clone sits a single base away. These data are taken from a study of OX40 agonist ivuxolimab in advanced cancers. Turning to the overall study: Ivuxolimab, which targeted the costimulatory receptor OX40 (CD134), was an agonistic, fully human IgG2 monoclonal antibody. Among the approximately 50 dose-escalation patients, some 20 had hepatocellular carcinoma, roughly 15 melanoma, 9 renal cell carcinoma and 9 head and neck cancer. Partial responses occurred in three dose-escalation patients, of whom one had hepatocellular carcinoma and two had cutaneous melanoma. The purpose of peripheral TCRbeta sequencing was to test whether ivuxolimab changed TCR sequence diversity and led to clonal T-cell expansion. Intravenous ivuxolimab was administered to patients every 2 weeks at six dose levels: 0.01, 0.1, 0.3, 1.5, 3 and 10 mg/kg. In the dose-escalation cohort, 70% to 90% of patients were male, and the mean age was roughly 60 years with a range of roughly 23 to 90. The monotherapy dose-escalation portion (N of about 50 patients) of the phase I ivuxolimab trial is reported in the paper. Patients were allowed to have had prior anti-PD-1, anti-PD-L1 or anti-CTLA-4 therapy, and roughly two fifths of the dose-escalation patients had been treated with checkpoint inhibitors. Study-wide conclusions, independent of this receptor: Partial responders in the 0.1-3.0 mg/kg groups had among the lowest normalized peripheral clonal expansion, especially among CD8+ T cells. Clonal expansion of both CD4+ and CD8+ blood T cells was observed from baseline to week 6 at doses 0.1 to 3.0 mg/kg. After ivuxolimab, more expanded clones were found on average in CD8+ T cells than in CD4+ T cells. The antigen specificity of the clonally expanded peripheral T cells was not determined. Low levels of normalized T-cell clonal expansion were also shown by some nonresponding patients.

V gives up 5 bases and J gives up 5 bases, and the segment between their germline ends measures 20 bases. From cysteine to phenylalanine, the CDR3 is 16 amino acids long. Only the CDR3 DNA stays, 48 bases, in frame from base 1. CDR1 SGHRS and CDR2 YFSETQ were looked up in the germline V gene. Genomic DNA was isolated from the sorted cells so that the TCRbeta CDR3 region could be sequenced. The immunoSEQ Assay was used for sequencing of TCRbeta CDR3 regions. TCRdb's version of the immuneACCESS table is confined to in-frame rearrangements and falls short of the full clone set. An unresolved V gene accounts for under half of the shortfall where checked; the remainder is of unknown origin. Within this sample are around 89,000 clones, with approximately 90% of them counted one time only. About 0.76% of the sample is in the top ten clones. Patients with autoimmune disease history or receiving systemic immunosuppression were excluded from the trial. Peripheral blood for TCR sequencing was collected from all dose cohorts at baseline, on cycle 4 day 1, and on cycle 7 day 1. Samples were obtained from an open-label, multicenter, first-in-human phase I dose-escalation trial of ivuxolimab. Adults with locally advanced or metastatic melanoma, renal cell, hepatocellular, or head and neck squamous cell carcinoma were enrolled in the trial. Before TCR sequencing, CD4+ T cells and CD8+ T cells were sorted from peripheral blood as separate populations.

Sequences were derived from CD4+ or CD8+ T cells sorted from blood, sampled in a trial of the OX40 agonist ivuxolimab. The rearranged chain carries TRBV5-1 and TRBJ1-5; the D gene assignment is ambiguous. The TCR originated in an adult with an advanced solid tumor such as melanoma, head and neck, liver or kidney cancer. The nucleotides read TGCGCCAGCAGTTTCGGGTCGGGTAGCGTTGATCAGCCCCAGCATTTT. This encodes CASSFGSGSVDQPQHF.